Below, one T cell receptor beta chain is given with its context. J gave up 2 bases and V 1 base, and 7 bases lay outside the gene matches. Germline CDR1 is GTSNPN and CDR2 is SVGIG (reference sequence). This CDR3 region has 18 residues. Study processing details: Estimation of nucleated cell counts was performed using reference gene primer amplification. Using immunoSEQ multiplex PCR, the repertoire was profiled, and TCRdb retains in-frame clones only, with some absent. The V and J calls and clone size are taken from that table; D and trimming were inferred from the DNA. The sample shows some 240,000 clones, 84% of them seen only once. This record belongs to a study of blood T cell repertoires in COVID-19. At the level of the study: From the United States, Italy and Spain came samples of acute and convalescent COVID-19. T cells, B-cell-depleted T cells, or PBMCs supplied cDNA or gDNA.

This receptor was obtained from a woman in her forties who had recovered from COVID-19. Sequencing was done on a sample of peripheral blood. This sequence joins TRBV30 and TRBJ2-6; 11 bases match TRBD1. DNA of the CDR3: TGTGCCTGGAGTGGTGAGAGGACAGGGGGCGCTGGGGCCAACGTCCTGACTTTC. It yields the protein CAWSGERTGGAGANVLTF. Combining the CDR3 with reference TRBV30 and TRBJ2-6 gives the whole variable domain SQTIHQWPATLVQPVGSPLSLECTVEGTSNPNLYWYRQAAGRGLQLLFYSVGIGQISSEVPQNLSASRPQDRQFILSSKKLLLSDSGFYLCAWSGERTGGAGANVLTFGAGSRLTVL.